This TCR beta chain was found in a study of shared clonotypes between healthy human individuals. Germline-derived CDR1 and CDR2 are MDHEN and SYDVKM. CDR3 length: 20 residues. The germline V and J ends were trimmed by 7 bases and 7 bases, with 37 bases remaining between them. The protocol was immunoSEQ multiplex PCR, while the TCRdb copy is restricted to in-frame clones and leaves out a portion. The table has approximately 980,000 clones, 60% to 85% seen once; the top ten hold around 1.4%. The rearrangement links TRBV28 to TRBJ1-2, with D possibly TRBD1 on 6 matching bases. Sample: memory CD4+ T cells sorted from blood. This sample's subset: CD45RA-negative fraction. This TCR was recovered from a man aged 18 to 30 in good health. The CDR3 is CASMSLSGAGVRALPGGYTF. Written as DNA, the CDR3 is TGTGCCAGCATGAGCCTGTCGGGGGCTGGGGTCCGGGCCCTGCCTGGTGGCTACACCTTC.